Listed here is a single T cell receptor beta chain. The data originate from a study of blood T cells in healthy people across ages. With a J-beta primer mix and a sample-barcoded 5' primer, a second PCR ran about 7 to 11 cycles. Individual samples furnished no less than 3 million CDR3-containing paired-end reads apiece. TCRdb used MiXCR to reprocess the 5' RACE reads, holding one entry per CDR3 protein. There are some 1.5 million distinct CDR3 sequences in the sample; 35% to 45% occur only once, and less than 5% lies in the top ten. RNA extraction gave at least 5.5 micrograms of total RNA per sample. This CDR3 contains 14 residues. Looked up from germline, CDR1 is SQVTM and CDR2 is ANQGSEA. The ends were cut back, 7 bases at V and 7 bases at J, with 20 bases in the middle.

The source material was blood. The TCR was taken from a woman aged 18 to 35 in good health. The chain carries TRBV29-1 and TRBJ1-5, with a tentative D call TRBD1 (5 bases). Written as DNA, the CDR3 is TGCAGCGCGGCCTGGGGGGGGGAAGGACAGCCCCAGCATTTT. Translation: CSAAWGGEGQPQHF.